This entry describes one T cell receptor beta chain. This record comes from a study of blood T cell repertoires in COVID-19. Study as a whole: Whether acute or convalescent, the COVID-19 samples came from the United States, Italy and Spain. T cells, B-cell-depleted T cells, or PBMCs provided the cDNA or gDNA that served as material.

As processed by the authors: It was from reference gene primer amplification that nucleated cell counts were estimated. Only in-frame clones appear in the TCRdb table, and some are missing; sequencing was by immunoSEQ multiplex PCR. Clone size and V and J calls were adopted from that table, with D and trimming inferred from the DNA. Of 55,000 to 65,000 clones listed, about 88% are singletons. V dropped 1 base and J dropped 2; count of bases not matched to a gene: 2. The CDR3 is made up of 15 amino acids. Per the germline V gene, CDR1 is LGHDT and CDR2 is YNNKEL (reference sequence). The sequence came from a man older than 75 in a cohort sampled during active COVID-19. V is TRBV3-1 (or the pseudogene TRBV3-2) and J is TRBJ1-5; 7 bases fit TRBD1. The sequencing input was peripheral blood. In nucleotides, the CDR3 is TGTGCCAGCAGCCAAGGACAGGGAGGCAATCAGCCCCAGCATTTT. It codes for CASSQGQGGNQPQHF.